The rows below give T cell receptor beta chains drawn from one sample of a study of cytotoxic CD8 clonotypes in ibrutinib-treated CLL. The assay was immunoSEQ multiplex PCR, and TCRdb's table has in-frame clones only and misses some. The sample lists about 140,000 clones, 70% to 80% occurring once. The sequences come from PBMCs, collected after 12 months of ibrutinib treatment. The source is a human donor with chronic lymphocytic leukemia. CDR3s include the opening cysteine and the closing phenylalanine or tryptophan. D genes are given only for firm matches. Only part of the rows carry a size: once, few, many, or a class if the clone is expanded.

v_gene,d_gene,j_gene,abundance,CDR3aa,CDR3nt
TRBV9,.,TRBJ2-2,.,CASSVRRLTNTGELFF,TGTGCCAGCAGCGTACGGAGACTAACAAACACCGGGGAGCTGTTTTTT
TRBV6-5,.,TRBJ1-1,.,CASSYSPGFEAFF,TGTGCCAGCAGTTACTCTCCTGGTTTTGAAGCTTTCTTT
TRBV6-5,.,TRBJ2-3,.,CASSYEVSTDTQYF,TGTGCCAGCAGTTACGAAGTGAGCACAGATACGCAGTATTTT
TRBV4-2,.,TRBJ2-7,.,CASSQERAVSYEQYF,TGTGCCAGCAGCCAAGAAAGGGCGGTCTCCTACGAGCAGTACTTC
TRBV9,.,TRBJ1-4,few,CASSVGAGTNEKLFF,TGTGCCAGCAGCGTCGGGGCAGGTACTAATGAAAAACTGTTTTTT
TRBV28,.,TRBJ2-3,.,CASSFPGTSAVGSTDTQYF,TGTGCCAGCAGTTTCCCCGGGACAAGCGCGGTGGGTAGCACAGATACGCAGTATTTT
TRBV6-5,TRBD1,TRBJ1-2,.,CASSHPPGGLGYTF,TGTGCCAGCAGTCACCCTCCAGGGGGCCTCGGCTACACCTTC
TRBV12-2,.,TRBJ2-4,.,CASRSSGTGFWWAKNIQYF,TGTGCAAGTCGCTCGTCCGGGACAGGGTTTTGGTGGGCCAAAAACATTCAGTACTTC
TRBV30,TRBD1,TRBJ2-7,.,CAWRVPAINRDRGYEQYF,TGTGCCTGGAGAGTCCCCGCCATTAACCGGGACAGGGGTTACGAGCAGTACTTC
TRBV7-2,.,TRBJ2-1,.,CASSQEYTRSSYNEQFF,TGCGCCAGCAGCCAAGAGTATACCCGGAGCTCCTACAATGAGCAGTTCTTC
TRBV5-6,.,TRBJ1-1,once,CASSLGTTNTEAFF,TGTGCCAGCAGTTTGGGGACGACCAACACTGAAGCTTTCTTT
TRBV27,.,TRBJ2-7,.,CASRTQGYEQYF,TGTGCCAGCAGAACACAGGGCTACGAGCAGTACTTC
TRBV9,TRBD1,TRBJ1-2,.,CASSVNQGDGYTF,TGTGCCAGCAGCGTAAACCAGGGGGATGGCTACACCTTC
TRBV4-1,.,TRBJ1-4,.,CASSLSDSPTNEKLFF,TGCGCCAGCAGCCTCTCGGACAGCCCAACTAATGAAAAACTGTTTTTT
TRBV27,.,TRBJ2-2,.,CASSLYRYRELFF,TGTGCCAGCAGTTTGTATAGGTACCGGGAGCTGTTTTTT
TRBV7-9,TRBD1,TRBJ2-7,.,CASSSRQGSYEQYF,TGTGCCAGCAGCTCACGACAGGGCTCCTACGAGCAGTACTTC